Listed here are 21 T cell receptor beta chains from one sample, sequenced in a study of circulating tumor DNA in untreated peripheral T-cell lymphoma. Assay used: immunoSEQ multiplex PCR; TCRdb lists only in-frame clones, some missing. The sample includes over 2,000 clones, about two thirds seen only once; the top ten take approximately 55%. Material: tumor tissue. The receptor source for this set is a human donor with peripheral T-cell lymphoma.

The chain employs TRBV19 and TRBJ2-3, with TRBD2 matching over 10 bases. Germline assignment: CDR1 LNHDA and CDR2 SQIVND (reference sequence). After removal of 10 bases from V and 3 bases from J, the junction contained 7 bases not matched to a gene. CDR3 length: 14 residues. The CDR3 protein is CATTSGGATDTQYF. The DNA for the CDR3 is TGTGCCACCACAAGCGGGGGGGCAACAGATACGCAGTATTTT.

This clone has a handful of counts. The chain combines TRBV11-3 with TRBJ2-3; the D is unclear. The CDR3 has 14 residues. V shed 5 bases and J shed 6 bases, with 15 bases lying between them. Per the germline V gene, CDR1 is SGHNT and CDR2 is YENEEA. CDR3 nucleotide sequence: TGTGCCAGCAGCCCATCGGAACAATGGGATACGCAGTATTTT. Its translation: CASSPSEQWDTQYF.

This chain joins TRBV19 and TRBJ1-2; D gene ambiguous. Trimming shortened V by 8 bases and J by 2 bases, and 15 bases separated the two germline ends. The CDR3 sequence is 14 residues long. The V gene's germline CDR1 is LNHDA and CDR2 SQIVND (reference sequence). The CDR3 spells CASGREGRNYGYTF. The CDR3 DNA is TGTGCCAGTGGACGGGAGGGCAGAAACTATGGCTACACCTTC.

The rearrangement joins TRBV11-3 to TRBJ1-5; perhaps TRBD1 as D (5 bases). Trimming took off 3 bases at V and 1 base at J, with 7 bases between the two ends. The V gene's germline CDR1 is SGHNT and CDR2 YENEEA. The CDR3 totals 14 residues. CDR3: CASSLGGSNQPQHF. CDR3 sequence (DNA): TGTGCCAGCAGCTTGGGGGGAAGCAATCAGCCCCAGCATTTT.

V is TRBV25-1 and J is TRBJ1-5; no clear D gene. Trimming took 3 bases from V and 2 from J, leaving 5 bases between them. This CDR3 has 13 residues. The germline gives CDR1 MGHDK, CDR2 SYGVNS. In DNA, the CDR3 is TGTGCCAGCAGTGAGCATGGCAATCAGCCCCAGCATTTT. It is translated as CASSEHGNQPQHF.

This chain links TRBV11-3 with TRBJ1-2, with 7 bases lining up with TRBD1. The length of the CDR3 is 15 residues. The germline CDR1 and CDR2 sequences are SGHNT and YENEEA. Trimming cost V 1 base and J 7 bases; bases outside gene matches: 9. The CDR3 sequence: CASSLVGRGLGGYTF. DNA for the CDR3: TGTGCCAGCAGCTTAGTGGGGAGGGGGCTAGGTGGCTACACCTTC.

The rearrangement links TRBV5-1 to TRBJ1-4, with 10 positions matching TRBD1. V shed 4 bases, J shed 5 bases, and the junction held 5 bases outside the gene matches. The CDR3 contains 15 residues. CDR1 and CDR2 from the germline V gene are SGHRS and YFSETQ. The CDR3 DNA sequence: TGCGCCAGCAGCGACAGGGACAGGGGAAATGAAAAACTGTTTTTT. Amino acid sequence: CASSDRDRGNEKLFF.

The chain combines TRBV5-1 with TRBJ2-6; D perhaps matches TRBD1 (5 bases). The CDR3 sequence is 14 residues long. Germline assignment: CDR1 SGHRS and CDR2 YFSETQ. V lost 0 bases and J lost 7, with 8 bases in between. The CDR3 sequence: CASSLGQGANVLTF. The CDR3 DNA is TGCGCCAGCAGCTTGGGGCAGGGAGCCAACGTCCTGACTTTC.

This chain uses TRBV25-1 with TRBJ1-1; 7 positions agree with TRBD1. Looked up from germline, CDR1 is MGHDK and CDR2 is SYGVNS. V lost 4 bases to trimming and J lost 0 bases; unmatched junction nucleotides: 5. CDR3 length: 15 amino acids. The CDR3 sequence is CASSGWDSLNTEAFF. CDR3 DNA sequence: TGTGCCAGCAGTGGATGGGACAGCCTGAACACTGAAGCTTTCTTT.

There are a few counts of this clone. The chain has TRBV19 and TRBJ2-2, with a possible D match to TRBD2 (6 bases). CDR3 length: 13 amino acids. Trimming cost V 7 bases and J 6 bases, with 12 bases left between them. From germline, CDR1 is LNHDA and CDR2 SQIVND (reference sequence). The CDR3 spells CASNKGGAGELFF. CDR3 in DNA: TGTGCCAGTAACAAGGGAGGCGCCGGGGAGCTGTTTTTT.

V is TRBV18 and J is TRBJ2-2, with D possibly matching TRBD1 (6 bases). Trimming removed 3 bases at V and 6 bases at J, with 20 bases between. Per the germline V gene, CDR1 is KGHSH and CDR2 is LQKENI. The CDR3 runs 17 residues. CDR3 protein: CASSPQGGQPKAGELFF. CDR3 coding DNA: TGTGCCAGCTCACCTCAAGGGGGACAACCGAAGGCCGGGGAGCTGTTTTTT. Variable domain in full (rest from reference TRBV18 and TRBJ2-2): NAGVMQNPRHLVRRRGQEARLRCSPMKGHSHVYWYRQLPEEGLKFMVYLQKENIIDESGMPKERFSAEFPKEGPSILRIQQVVRGDSAAYFCASSPQGGQPKAGELFFGEGSRLTVL.

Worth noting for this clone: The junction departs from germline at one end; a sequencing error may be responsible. CDR3 amino acids: CASSVDPRMGTGELFF. The DNA of the CDR3 is TGTGCCAGCAGCGTAGACCCCAGGATGGGCACCGGGGAGCTGTTTTTT. J is TRBJ2-2 and V is TRBV11-3; D gene unclear. Germline V gene lookup returns CDR1 SGHNT and CDR2 YENEEA. This CDR3 spans 16 amino acids. Full variable domain (rest looked up from reference TRBV11-3 and TRBJ2-2): EAGVVQSPRYKIIEKKQPVAFWCNPISGHNTLYWYLQNLGQGPELLIRYENEEAVDDSQLPKDRFSAERLKGVDSTLKIQPAELGDSAVYLCASSVDPRMGTGELFFGEGSRLTVL.

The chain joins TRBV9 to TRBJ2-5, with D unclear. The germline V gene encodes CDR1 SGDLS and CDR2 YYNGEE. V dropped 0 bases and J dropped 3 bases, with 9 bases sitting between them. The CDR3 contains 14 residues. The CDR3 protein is CASSVGVGKETQYF. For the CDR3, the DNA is TGTGCCAGCAGCGTAGGGGTGGGTAAAGAGACCCAGTACTTC.

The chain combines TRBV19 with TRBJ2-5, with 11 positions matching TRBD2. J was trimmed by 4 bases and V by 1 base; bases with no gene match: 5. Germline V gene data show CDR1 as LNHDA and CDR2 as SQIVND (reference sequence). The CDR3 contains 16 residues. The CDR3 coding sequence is TGTGCCAGTAGTATAGCGACTAGCGGGGTGGGAGAGACCCAGTACTTC. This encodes CASSIATSGVGETQYF.

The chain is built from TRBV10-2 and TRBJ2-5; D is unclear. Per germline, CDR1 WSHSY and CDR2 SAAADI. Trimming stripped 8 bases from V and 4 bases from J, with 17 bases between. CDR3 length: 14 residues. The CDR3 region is CASRSPGGSETQYF. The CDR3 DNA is TGCGCCAGCCGATCCCCCGGTGGGTCAGAGACCCAGTACTTC.

CDR3 DNA sequence: TGTGCCAGCACCCCAGGGGGAAGCTCTGGAAACACCATATATTTT. It specifies CASTPGGSSGNTIYF. The chain carries TRBV9 and TRBJ1-3; 7 nucleotides line up with TRBD1. The V segment lost 6 bases and the J segment 0 bases; nucleotides outside the gene matches: 6. CDR3 size: 15 residues. Germline V gives CDR1 SGDLS, CDR2 YYNGEE.

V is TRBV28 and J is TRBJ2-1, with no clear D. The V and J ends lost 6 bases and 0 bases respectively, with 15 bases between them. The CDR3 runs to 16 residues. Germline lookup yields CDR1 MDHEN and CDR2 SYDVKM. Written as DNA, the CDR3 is TGTGCCAGCAGGGGTACGGGTTGGGGCTCCTACAATGAGCAGTTCTTC. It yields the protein CASRGTGWGSYNEQFF.

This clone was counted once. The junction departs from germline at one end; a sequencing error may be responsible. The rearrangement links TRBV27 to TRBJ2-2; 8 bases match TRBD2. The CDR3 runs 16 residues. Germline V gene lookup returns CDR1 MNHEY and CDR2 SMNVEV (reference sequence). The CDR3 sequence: CASRRLSGANTGELFF. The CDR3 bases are TGTGCCAGCAGAAGACTTAGCGGGGCGAACACTGGGGAGCTGTTTTTT.

The CDR3 nucleotides are TGTGCCAGCAGCCAATTCGTTACAGGGACCAAGAGGGCCCAGTACTTC. Translation: CASSQFVTGTKRAQYF. The rearrangement uses TRBV16 and TRBJ2-5; possibly TRBD1 for D (6 bases). This CDR3 is built from 16 residues. Germline CDR1 is KGHSY and CDR2 is FQNENV. Between the trimmed V and J ends, which lost 1 base and 9 bases, there was a span of 21 bases.

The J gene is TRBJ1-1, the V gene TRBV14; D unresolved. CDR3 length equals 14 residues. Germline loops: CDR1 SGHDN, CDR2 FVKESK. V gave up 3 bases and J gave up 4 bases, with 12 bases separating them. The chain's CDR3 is CASSHDRGSTEAFF. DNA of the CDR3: TGTGCCAGCAGCCACGATCGTGGGAGCACTGAAGCTTTCTTT.

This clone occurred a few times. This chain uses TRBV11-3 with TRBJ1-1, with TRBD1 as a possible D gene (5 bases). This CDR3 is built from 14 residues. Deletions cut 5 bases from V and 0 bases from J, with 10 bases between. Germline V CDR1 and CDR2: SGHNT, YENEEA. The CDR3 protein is CASSLGTVNTEAFF. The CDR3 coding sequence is TGTGCCAGCAGCCTAGGGACGGTGAACACTGAAGCTTTCTTT. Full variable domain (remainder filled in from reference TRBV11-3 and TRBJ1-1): EAGVVQSPRYKIIEKKQPVAFWCNPISGHNTLYWYLQNLGQGPELLIRYENEEAVDDSQLPKDRFSAERLKGVDSTLKIQPAELGDSAVYLCASSLGTVNTEAFFGQGTRLTVV.